The clone carrying this T cell receptor (beta chain) was recorded once. CDR1 is SGHRS and CDR2 is YFSETQ in the germline V gene. This CDR3 is 12 amino acids long. The sample comes from a study of cytomegalovirus exposure and HLA in healthy donors. PCR used 60 Vbeta primers and 13 Jbeta primers. In the authors' methods: Later, an analysis found tens of millions of unique TCR beta chains, and roughly 10 million of these were shared. Profiled with immunoSEQ multiplex PCR; TCRdb holds only in-frame clones, not every one. That table furnishes V, J and clone size, whereas the DNA furnished D and trimming. The sample consists of around 120,000 clones, approximately 80% of them appearing once.

Sequencing input: PBMCs. V and J are TRBV5-1 and TRBJ2-5; TRBD1 agrees at 9 bases. The DNA end is a closer match to TRBJ2-7, so the J assignment may be wrong. This TCR derives from a woman aged 35 to 49 in good health and CMV-seropositive. The CDR3 loop reads CASSTTGGEQYF. The CDR3 DNA reads TGCGCCAGCAGCACGACAGGGGGCGAGCAGTACTTC.